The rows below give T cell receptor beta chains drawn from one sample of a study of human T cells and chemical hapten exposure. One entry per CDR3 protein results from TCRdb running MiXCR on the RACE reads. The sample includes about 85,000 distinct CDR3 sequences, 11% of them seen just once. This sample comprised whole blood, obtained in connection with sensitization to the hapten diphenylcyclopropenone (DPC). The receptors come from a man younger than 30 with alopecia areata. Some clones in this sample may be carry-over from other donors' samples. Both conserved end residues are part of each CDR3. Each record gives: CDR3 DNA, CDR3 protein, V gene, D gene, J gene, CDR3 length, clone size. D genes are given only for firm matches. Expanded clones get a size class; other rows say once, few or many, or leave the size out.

CDR3nt: TGTGCCAGCAGCTCAAGTTCGGACATCCGGGAGACCCAGTACTTC
CDR3aa: CASSSSSDIRETQYF
v_gene: TRBV7-7
d_gene: .
j_gene: TRBJ2-5
len: 15
abundance: many

CDR3nt: TGTGCCACCAGTCGGAGTCCAGCCCGCACAGATACGCAGTATTTT
CDR3aa: CATSRSPARTDTQYF
v_gene: TRBV15
d_gene: .
j_gene: TRBJ2-3
len: 15
abundance: few

CDR3nt: TGCGCCAGCAGCCAATTTAGCGGGGATGAGCAGTTCTTC
CDR3aa: CASSQFSGDEQFF
v_gene: TRBV4-3
d_gene: TRBD2
j_gene: TRBJ2-1
len: 13
abundance: .

CDR3nt: TGCAGTGCTCAGGGGTACACTGAAGCTTTCTTT
CDR3aa: CSAQGYTEAFF
v_gene: TRBV20-1
d_gene: .
j_gene: TRBJ1-1
len: 11
abundance: many

CDR3nt: TGTGCCAGCAGCTTATGGGGGGAGAACACTGAAGCTTTCTTT
CDR3aa: CASSLWGENTEAFF
v_gene: TRBV7-9
d_gene: .
j_gene: TRBJ1-1
len: 14
abundance: many

CDR3nt: TGTGCCAGCAGCGGACCCCTTCGCCCCGGTGTCTTCTTC
CDR3aa: CASSGPLRPGVFF
v_gene: TRBV9
d_gene: .
j_gene: TRBJ2-1
len: 13
abundance: few

CDR3nt: TGTGCCAGCAGTATTCCGGACGGCGCTGGGAACACCATATATTTT
CDR3aa: CASSIPDGAGNTIYF
v_gene: TRBV28
d_gene: .
j_gene: TRBJ1-3
len: 15
abundance: few

CDR3nt: TGTGCCAGCAGCTTAGTGCAGGGGCACGACTATGGCTACACCTTC
CDR3aa: CASSLVQGHDYGYTF
v_gene: TRBV7-2
d_gene: .
j_gene: TRBJ1-2
len: 15
abundance: many

CDR3nt: TGTGCCAGCAGGAAGGGACAGGCTCGACAGCCCCAGCATTTT
CDR3aa: CASRKGQARQPQHF
v_gene: TRBV2
d_gene: TRBD1
j_gene: TRBJ1-5
len: 14
abundance: .

CDR3nt: TGTGCCAGCAGCACAGGACTAGCGGGCCATGGGACCGGGGAGCTGTTTTTT
CDR3aa: CASSTGLAGHGTGELFF
v_gene: TRBV5-6
d_gene: TRBD2
j_gene: TRBJ2-2
len: 17
abundance: few

CDR3nt: TGTGCCAGCTCACCATTGGAGGTAGGACAGCCCCAGCATTTT
CDR3aa: CASSPLEVGQPQHF
v_gene: TRBV18
d_gene: .
j_gene: TRBJ1-5
len: 14
abundance: many

CDR3nt: TGTGCCAGCAGCGTAGTTAGGGGGCCAGAGACCCAGTACTTC
CDR3aa: CASSVVRGPETQYF
v_gene: TRBV9
d_gene: TRBD1
j_gene: TRBJ2-5
len: 14
abundance: .

CDR3nt: TGCAGCGTTAGGTCTCGGACAGCCTCTAACTATGGCTACACCTTC
CDR3aa: CSVRSRTASNYGYTF
v_gene: TRBV29-1
d_gene: .
j_gene: TRBJ1-2
len: 15
abundance: many

CDR3nt: TGTGCCAGCAGCTTAAGCTCCTACAATGAGCAGTTCTTC
CDR3aa: CASSLSSYNEQFF
v_gene: TRBV7-2
d_gene: .
j_gene: TRBJ2-1
len: 13
abundance: many

CDR3nt: TGTGCCAGCAGCCCCCACCCGGGACGTGGAGAGACCCAGTACTTC
CDR3aa: CASSPHPGRGETQYF
v_gene: TRBV9
d_gene: .
j_gene: TRBJ2-5
len: 15
abundance: .

CDR3nt: TGTGCCAGCAGCTCTTTACAGCAGACCTACGAGCAGTACTTC
CDR3aa: CASSSLQQTYEQYF
v_gene: TRBV11-2
d_gene: .
j_gene: TRBJ2-7
len: 14
abundance: many

CDR3nt: TGTGCCAGCAGCCCCCGGGGTAGCGAGTACCAAGAGACCCAGTACTTC
CDR3aa: CASSPRGSEYQETQYF
v_gene: TRBV3-1
d_gene: .
j_gene: TRBJ2-5
len: 16
abundance: few

CDR3nt: TGCAGTGCTCGCCCGCTAGCGGATCGCTCCTACGAGCAGTACTTC
CDR3aa: CSARPLADRSYEQYF
v_gene: TRBV20-1
d_gene: TRBD2
j_gene: TRBJ2-7
len: 15
abundance: few

CDR3nt: TGCGCCAGCAGCTTGAGCGGGCTGGGCACTGAAGCTTTCTTT
CDR3aa: CASSLSGLGTEAFF
v_gene: TRBV5-1
d_gene: .
j_gene: TRBJ1-1
len: 14
abundance: many

CDR3nt: TGTGCCAGCAGCCAAGAAAAGCCCATTGCGGGGACGGAGACCCAGTACTTC
CDR3aa: CASSQEKPIAGTETQYF
v_gene: TRBV14
d_gene: .
j_gene: TRBJ2-5
len: 17
abundance: many

CDR3nt: TGTGCCAGCTCATCAAGTACCAGACGAACAGCTAACTATGGCTACACCTTC
CDR3aa: CASSSSTRRTANYGYTF
v_gene: TRBV18
d_gene: .
j_gene: TRBJ1-2
len: 17
abundance: few

CDR3nt: TGTGCCAGCTCGGCCGGACAGGTGAGCAATCAGCCCCAGCATTTT
CDR3aa: CASSAGQVSNQPQHF
v_gene: TRBV18
d_gene: TRBD1
j_gene: TRBJ1-5
len: 15
abundance: many

CDR3nt: TGTGCCAGCCAGCGGGGGGGCGCAGATACGCAGTATTTT
CDR3aa: CASQRGGADTQYF
v_gene: TRBV2
d_gene: TRBD2
j_gene: TRBJ2-3
len: 13
abundance: few

CDR3nt: TGTGCCAGCAGCCTCTCTTCCAGGGTAAAGTTCTTC
CDR3aa: CASSLSSRVKFF
v_gene: TRBV5-8
d_gene: .
j_gene: TRBJ2-1
len: 12
abundance: few

CDR3nt: TGTGCCAGCAGTCGCTCTGGAAACACCATATATTTT
CDR3aa: CASSRSGNTIYF
v_gene: TRBV12-3/TRBV12-4
d_gene: .
j_gene: TRBJ1-3
len: 12
abundance: many

CDR3nt: TGTGCCAAAACTTCGGACCTCACCGGGGAGCTGTTTTTT
CDR3aa: CAKTSDLTGELFF
v_gene: TRBV10-3
d_gene: .
j_gene: TRBJ2-2
len: 13
abundance: .

CDR3nt: TGCGCCAGCAGCTTGGAGGTAGCGAAGGCAGGGCAGGACTTC
CDR3aa: CASSLEVAKAGQDF
v_gene: TRBV5-1
d_gene: .
j_gene: TRBJ2-5
len: 14
abundance: few

CDR3nt: TGTGCCAGCAGCTTAGGCGCAGGGACCCTCTCTGGAAACACCATATATTTT
CDR3aa: CASSLGAGTLSGNTIYF
v_gene: TRBV11-2
d_gene: .
j_gene: TRBJ1-3
len: 17
abundance: .

CDR3nt: TGTGCCAGCACCGTATCAGGAGACTTGAGCTCCTACAATGAGCAGTTCTTC
CDR3aa: CASTVSGDLSSYNEQFF
v_gene: TRBV12-3/TRBV12-4
d_gene: .
j_gene: TRBJ2-1
len: 17
abundance: many

CDR3nt: TGTGCCAGCAGTAAGAGACAGGGTAACGGATACAATCAGCCCCAGCATTTT
CDR3aa: CASSKRQGNGYNQPQHF
v_gene: TRBV6-5
d_gene: TRBD1
j_gene: TRBJ1-5
len: 17
abundance: many

CDR3nt: TGTGCCAGCAGTGCCCCCCCCATTCCGGGGGTCCTCTCCTACAATGAGCAGTTCTTC
CDR3aa: CASSAPPIPGVLSYNEQFF
v_gene: TRBV6-4
d_gene: .
j_gene: TRBJ2-1
len: 19
abundance: many

CDR3nt: TGTGCCAGCTGGTTTCGGGGGCCCTACAATGAGCAGTTCTTC
CDR3aa: CASWFRGPYNEQFF
v_gene: TRBV12-3/TRBV12-4
d_gene: .
j_gene: TRBJ2-1
len: 14
abundance: .

CDR3nt: TGTGCCAGCAGAGGAGGAGAGGGGTATGGCTACACCTTC
CDR3aa: CASRGGEGYGYTF
v_gene: TRBV7-2
d_gene: .
j_gene: TRBJ1-2
len: 13
abundance: .

CDR3nt: TGTGCCAGCAGTGGGGGTCAGACCTCGGGCAATCAGCCCCAGCATTTT
CDR3aa: CASSGGQTSGNQPQHF
v_gene: TRBV12-3/TRBV12-4
d_gene: .
j_gene: TRBJ1-5
len: 16
abundance: .

CDR3nt: TGTGCCAGCAGTCCTGGGGTGTTCCGGCAGCCCCAGCATTTT
CDR3aa: CASSPGVFRQPQHF
v_gene: TRBV6-2/TRBV6-3
d_gene: .
j_gene: TRBJ1-5
len: 14
abundance: many

CDR3nt: TGTGCCAGCAGCCGGACAGGTTTTAATTCACCCCTCCACTTT
CDR3aa: CASSRTGFNSPLHF
v_gene: TRBV3-1
d_gene: TRBD1
j_gene: TRBJ1-6
len: 14
abundance: many

CDR3nt: TGCAGCGTTGAACAGGGTAATGAGCAGTTCTTC
CDR3aa: CSVEQGNEQFF
v_gene: TRBV29-1
d_gene: .
j_gene: TRBJ2-1
len: 11
abundance: once

CDR3nt: TGTGCCAGCAGTCCAGGGGTCGGCGAGCAGTACTTC
CDR3aa: CASSPGVGEQYF
v_gene: TRBV27
d_gene: .
j_gene: TRBJ2-7
len: 12
abundance: few

CDR3nt: TGTGCCAGCAGCCCTACTAGCGGGGGAGACACCGGGGAGCTGTTTTTT
CDR3aa: CASSPTSGGDTGELFF
v_gene: TRBV3-1
d_gene: TRBD2
j_gene: TRBJ2-2
len: 16
abundance: few

CDR3nt: TGCGCCAGCAGCTTGTCAACAGCCCAAGAGACCCAGTACTTC
CDR3aa: CASSLSTAQETQYF
v_gene: TRBV5-1
d_gene: .
j_gene: TRBJ2-5
len: 14
abundance: few

CDR3nt: TGTGCCAGCGGGGGAAGACAGACACGAGATACGCAGTATTTT
CDR3aa: CASGGRQTRDTQYF
v_gene: TRBV5-4
d_gene: .
j_gene: TRBJ2-3
len: 14
abundance: many

CDR3nt: TGCAGTGCCCTGACAGCCAACACAGATACGCAGTATTTT
CDR3aa: CSALTANTDTQYF
v_gene: TRBV20-1
d_gene: .
j_gene: TRBJ2-3
len: 13
abundance: few